The 9 T cell receptor beta chains listed next were all sequenced from one sample in a study of T cells in tumors after PD-1 blockade. The repertoire was sequenced with immunoSEQ multiplex PCR; TCRdb's copy has only in-frame clones and lacks some. The sample carries some 24,000 clones, around four fifths recorded once. This material consisted of PBMCs, taken after anti-PD-1 treatment. These receptors all stem from a human donor with basal cell carcinoma.

V gene TRBV5-6 combines with J gene TRBJ2-5; TRBD1 matches 9 bases. Germline V CDR1 and CDR2: SGHDT, YYEEEE. The CDR3 consists of 14 residues. V was pared by 0 bases and J by 6 bases, with 3 bases of the junction left unmatched. The CDR3 spells CASSLGYRGQTQYF. CDR3 bases: TGTGCCAGCAGCTTGGGGTACAGGGGGCAGACCCAGTACTTC.

The chain combines TRBV10-3 with TRBJ2-3; possibly TRBD1 or TRBD2 for D (8 bases each). Per germline, CDR1 ENHRY and CDR2 SYGVKD. The CDR3 length is 15 residues. V was pared by 8 bases and J by 3 bases, with 18 bases between. The CDR3 nucleotides are TGTGCCATCTCCCGCGGGGGGACAGGAACAGATACGCAGTATTTT. This encodes CAISRGGTGTDTQYF.

The gene calls are TRBV7-6 and TRBJ1-4, with a tentative D call TRBD1 (6 bases). Looked up from germline, CDR1 is SGHVS and CDR2 is FNYEAQ. V was clipped by 0 bases and J by 0 bases, with 14 bases between them. The CDR3 is made up of 18 amino acids. CDR3 nucleotide sequence: TGTGCCAGCAGCTTAGCGAGGAGGGGGGCTGCAACTAATGAAAAACTGTTTTTT. Translating gives CASSLARRGAATNEKLFF.

There are a few counts of this clone. Additional DNA sequences in this sample encode the identical CDR3. This chain joins TRBV14 and TRBJ1-1; D remains unclear. V was trimmed by 4 bases and J by 1 base, leaving 7 bases between them. This CDR3 region has 13 residues. Per germline, CDR1 SGHDN and CDR2 FVKESK. The DNA of the CDR3 is TGTGCCAGCAGCCTTCAAGGGAACACTGAAGCTTTCTTT. Protein sequence: CASSLQGNTEAFF.

This chain joins TRBV27 and TRBJ2-7; 7 bases are a match to TRBD1. V lost 5 bases to trimming and J lost 0 bases; unmatched junction nucleotides: 7. This CDR3 region has 15 residues. Germline CDR1 and CDR2: MNHEY and SMNVEV (reference sequence). The CDR3 sequence is CASSPTDRSSYEQYF. CDR3 nucleotide sequence: TGTGCCAGCAGTCCCACGGACAGGAGCTCCTACGAGCAGTACTTC.

This rearrangement joins TRBV12-3 or TRBV12-4 to TRBJ1-2; unclear D gene. The CDR3 is made up of 13 amino acids. The V gene lost 6 bases and the J gene lost 4 bases, with 12 bases spanning the gap. DNA of the CDR3: TGTGCCAGCAGCTTCAGGAGCCCCTATGGCTACACCTTC. It is translated as CASSFRSPYGYTF.

The V call is TRBV19, the J call TRBJ1-5, with D unresolved. V lost 3 bases and J lost 4, with 10 bases in between. This CDR3 is 14 amino acids long. Per the germline V gene, CDR1 is LNHDA and CDR2 is SQIVND (reference sequence). CDR3 coding DNA: TGTGCCAGTAGTATTATTCACCCGAATCAGCCCCAGCATTTT. Translated, it gives CASSIIHPNQPQHF.

The chain carries TRBV6-5 and TRBJ1-1; D is possibly TRBD1 (6 bases). The V and J ends lost 5 bases and 8 bases respectively, with 15 bases between them. CDR1 is MNHEY, CDR2 SVGAGI, per germline. This CDR3 contains 13 residues. As DNA, the CDR3 is TGTGCCAGCAGTCCCGAGGGGGGCGAAGAAGCTTTCTTT. Protein: CASSPEGGEEAFF.

The chain recombines TRBV19 with TRBJ1-5; the D gene is possibly TRBD1 (5 bases). In germline, CDR1 is LNHDA, CDR2 SQIVND (reference sequence). Trimming pared 5 bases from V and 3 bases from J, leaving 14 bases between. The CDR3 runs to 15 residues. CDR3 protein: CASSLAQAINQPQHF. For the CDR3, the DNA is TGTGCCAGTAGTTTGGCACAGGCTATCAATCAGCCCCAGCATTTT. The entire variable domain, with the rest obtained from reference TRBV19 and TRBJ1-5, is as follows: DGGITQSPKYLFRKEGQNVTLSCEQNLNHDAMYWYRQDPGQGLRLIYYSQIVNDFQKGDIAEGYSVSREKKESFPLTVTSAQKNPTAFYLCASSLAQAINQPQHFGDGTRLSIL.